The T cell receptor (beta chain) described here comes from a study of blood T cells in healthy people across ages. The CDR3 consists of 14 residues. Germline V lookup: CDR1 LNHDA, CDR2 SQIVND (reference sequence). V lost 5 bases, J lost 4 bases, and 14 bases lay in between. A second about 6 to 12 cycle PCR used barcoded and J-beta primers. TCRdb independently ran MiXCR on the 5' RACE reads; one entry per CDR3 protein. This repertoire shows about 1.6 million distinct CDR3 sequences, around 36% found once; its top ten account for around 10%. This TCR derives from a woman in her thirties in good health. This chain connects TRBV19 to TRBJ1-1; no definite D call. Sample: blood. The DNA of the CDR3 is TGTGCCAGTAGTTATAACCCGGGTATCACTGAAGCTTTCTTT. This encodes CASSYNPGITEAFF.